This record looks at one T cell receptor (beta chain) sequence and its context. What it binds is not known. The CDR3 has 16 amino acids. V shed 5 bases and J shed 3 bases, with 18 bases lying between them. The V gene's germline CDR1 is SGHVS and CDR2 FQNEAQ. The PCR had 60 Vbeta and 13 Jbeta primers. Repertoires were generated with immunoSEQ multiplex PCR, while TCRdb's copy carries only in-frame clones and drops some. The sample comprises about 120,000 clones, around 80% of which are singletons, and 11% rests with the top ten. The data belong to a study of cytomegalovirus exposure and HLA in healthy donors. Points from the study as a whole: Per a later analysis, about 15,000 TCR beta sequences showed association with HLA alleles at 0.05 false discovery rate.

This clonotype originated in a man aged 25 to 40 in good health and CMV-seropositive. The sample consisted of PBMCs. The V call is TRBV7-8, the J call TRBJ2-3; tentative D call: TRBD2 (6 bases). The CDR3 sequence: CASSKRAPGSTDTQYF. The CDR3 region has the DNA TGTGCCAGCAGCAAGCGGGCCCCTGGGTCGACAGATACGCAGTATTTT.